This T cell receptor (beta chain) was found in a study of blood T cell repertoires in COVID-19. Assay: immunoSEQ multiplex PCR; the TCRdb copy retains only in-frame clones and omits some. The sample shows about 180,000 clones, 80% to 90% of them seen only once. The CDR3 is made up of 16 amino acids. The trim removed 3 bases at V and 5 bases at J, leaving 10 bases unmatched. Germline assignment: CDR1 SGHAT and CDR2 FQNNGV. The J gene is TRBJ1-1, the V gene TRBV11-2; TRBD1 matches at 9 bases. The origin of this receptor is a man aged 50-59 years with active or convalescent COVID-19. Sequencing input: peripheral blood. The CDR3 DNA is TGTGCCAGCAGCTTTACTTACACAGGGGGCGGTACTGAAGCTTTCTTT. It is translated as CASSFTYTGGGTEAFF.